The rows below give T cell receptor beta chains drawn from one sample of a study of blood T cell repertoires in COVID-19. Repertoires were generated with immunoSEQ multiplex PCR, while TCRdb's copy carries only in-frame clones and drops some. The profile covers 300,000 to 500,000 clones, with roughly 88% appearing a single time and around 0.95% taken by the ten largest. Sequenced: PBMCs or T cells enriched from blood (not recorded which). Receptors were obtained from a woman aged 30 to 39 with acute COVID-19. Both conserved end residues are part of each CDR3. The order of the fields is V gene, D gene, CDR3 protein. D genes are given only for firm matches.

TRBV7-3 - CASSPVGANTDTQYF
TRBV4-2 - CASSQDRGPTGELFF
TRBV4-1 - CASSQESARINQPQHF
TRBV12-5 TRBD1 CASGLGIGQGANEQFF
TRBV9 TRBD2 CASSPAGNSYNEQFF
TRBV6-2/TRBV6-3 - CASSDPRRTYEQYF
TRBV7-6 TRBD2 CASSLSGTRDYNEQFF
TRBV5-1 TRBD2 CASRQPSGGDEQFF
TRBV1 - CTSSQGRDSNQPQHF
TRBV30 - CAWSAKEPPHNEQFF
TRBV5-1 - CASSSFPDTQYF
TRBV18 TRBD1 CASSRQRTGYEEKLFF
TRBV7-2 - CASSLFVPTDTQYF
TRBV18 - CASSPNYSGNTIYF
TRBV30 TRBD2 CAWSVRLAGGSYNEQFF
TRBV6-2/TRBV6-3 - CASSYPSPSRSMDF